The 23 T cell receptor beta chains below all came from one sample that was sequenced in a study of T cell responses to AZD1222 COVID-19 vaccine. Profiling relied on immunoSEQ multiplex PCR, and the TCRdb table lists in-frame clones only, not all of them. Among roughly 130,000 clones listed, roughly 92% were seen once. The sequences come from peripheral blood, collected 28 days after the second AZD1222 dose. Every receptor here comes from an adult who received the AZD1222 COVID-19 vaccine.

The chain carries TRBV16 and TRBJ1-4; tentatively, D is TRBD1 (5 bases). V lost 2 bases and J 5 bases, leaving 12 bases between the germline ends. Germline CDR1 reads KGHSY; CDR2 reads FQNENV. The CDR3 covers 15 residues. The CDR3 is CASSQNPRGNEKLFF. The DNA of the CDR3 is TGTGCCAGCAGCCAAAATCCCCGGGGGAATGAAAAACTGTTTTTT.

J is TRBJ1-2 and V is TRBV5-6; possibly TRBD1 for D (6 bases). Germline V lookup: CDR1 SGHDT, CDR2 YYEEEE. Trimming cost V 2 bases and J 2 bases, with 13 bases left between them. The CDR3 is made up of 15 amino acids. This chain's CDR3 is CASSFLEGGNYGYTF. In nucleotides, the CDR3 is TGTGCCAGCAGCTTCCTGGAGGGGGGAAACTATGGCTACACCTTC. The full variable domain, in which reference TRBV5-6 and TRBJ1-2 provide the parts outside the CDR3, is DAGVTQSPTHLIKTRGQQVTLRCSPKSGHDTVSWYQQALGQGPQFIFQYYEEEERQRGNFPDRFSGHQFPNYSSELNVNALLLGDSALYLCASSFLEGGNYGYTFGSGTRLTVV.

The J gene is TRBJ2-5, the V gene TRBV3-1 (or the pseudogene TRBV3-2); D gene uncertain. Germline assignment: CDR1 LGHDT and CDR2 YNNKEL (reference sequence). The CDR3 is 12 amino acids. V lost 3 bases, J lost 12 bases, and 14 bases lay in between. The CDR3 sequence is CASSQAKGIKYF. The CDR3 nucleotides read TGTGCCAGCAGCCAGGCCAAGGGTATAAAGTACTTC.

V gene TRBV4-1 combines with J gene TRBJ1-4, with 7 bases lining up with TRBD1. Trimming at V came to 0 bases and at J to 5 bases, leaving 9 bases not matched to a gene. Germline loops: CDR1 MGHRA, CDR2 YSYEKL. The CDR3 totals 17 residues. The CDR3 bases are TGCGCCAGCAGCCAAGAGGGACCGGGACAGAGAAATGAAAAACTGTTTTTT. Translating it yields CASSQEGPGQRNEKLFF.

This clone was recorded a few times. V usage is TRBV28 and J usage is TRBJ2-7, with D possibly TRBD2 on 5 matching bases. CDR3 size: 12 residues. Deletions cut 7 bases from V and 4 bases from J, with 11 bases between. Germline CDR1 is MDHEN and CDR2 is SYDVKM. In DNA form, the CDR3 reads TGTGCCAGCACTGGAGGCGCATACGAGCAGTACTTC. Translation gives CASTGGAYEQYF.

V gene TRBV5-5 combines with J gene TRBJ1-5, with 7 bases identical to TRBD1. Germline CDR1 and CDR2: SGHKS and YYEKEE (reference sequence). The length of the CDR3 is 14 residues. J gave up 7 bases and V 4 bases, and 8 bases lay outside the gene matches. The CDR3 DNA follows: TGTGCCAGCAGCACGCAGGGGGGCCCGCAGCCCCAGCATTTT. Protein: CASSTQGGPQPQHF. The full variable domain, with the rest looked up from reference TRBV5-5 and TRBJ1-5, is DAGVTQSPTHLIKTRGQQVTLRCSPISGHKSVSWYQQVLGQGPQFIFQYYEKEERGRGNFPDRFSARQFPNYSSELNVNALLLGDSALYLCASSTQGGPQPQHFGDGTRLSIL.

The rearrangement uses TRBV18 and TRBJ1-4; TRBD1 is a possible D gene (5 bases). V shed 6 bases and J shed 3 bases, with 14 bases lying between them. The germline V gene has CDR1 KGHSH and CDR2 LQKENI. This CDR3 is built from 15 residues. CDR3 coding DNA: TGTGCCAGCTCGCAAGAGGGCAGGGCTAATGAAAAACTGTTTTTT. Residues: CASSQEGRANEKLFF.

In nucleotides, the CDR3 is TGTGCCAGCAGTTACAGGGACAGGGCTTTCACCTTC. As protein: CASSYRDRAFTF. The gene calls are TRBV6-6 and TRBJ1-2; 9 positions match TRBD1. The CDR3 has 12 residues. CDR1 and CDR2 from the germline V gene are MNHNY and SVGAGI (reference sequence). Trimming removed 2 bases from V and 13 bases from J; junction bases left unmatched: 5.

This sequence joins TRBV12-3 or TRBV12-4 and TRBJ1-4; no clear D gene. CDR3 size: 12 residues. Between the trimmed V and J ends, which lost 1 base and 12 bases, there was a span of 9 bases. The CDR3 sequence: CASSLVGGELFF. For the CDR3, the DNA is TGTGCCAGCAGTTTAGTCGGTGGGGAACTGTTTTTT.

In its sample, this clone was seen once. This sequence joins TRBV6-2 or TRBV6-3 and TRBJ2-1, with 10 bases lining up with TRBD2. The CDR3 is 16 residues long. V lost 1 base to trimming and J lost 3 bases; unmatched junction nucleotides: 3. From germline, CDR1 is MNHEY and CDR2 SVGEGT. The CDR3 region is CASSYLTSGLYNEQFF. The CDR3 nucleotides read TGTGCCAGCAGTTACTTGACTAGCGGGCTCTACAATGAGCAGTTCTTC.

This clone is medium-sized. This chain links TRBV7-2 with TRBJ2-3; 10 bases are a match to TRBD2. This CDR3 has 16 residues. Germline-derived CDR1 and CDR2 are SGHTA and FQGNSA. V shed 5 bases and J 0 bases; nucleotides not matched to a gene: 5. CDR3 in amino acids: CASSTLAGSSTDTQYF. CDR3 nucleotides: TGTGCCAGCAGCACACTAGCGGGATCTAGCACAGATACGCAGTATTTT.

The chain is built from TRBV11-3 and TRBJ2-2; 7 positions agree with TRBD2. CDR3 length equals 14 residues. The V and J ends lost 4 bases and 4 bases, in that order; junction bases with no gene match: 3. Germline V CDR1 and CDR2: SGHNT, YENEEA. This CDR3 is CASSSWTSTGELFF. DNA for the CDR3: TGTGCCAGCAGCTCATGGACTAGCACCGGGGAGCTGTTTTTT.

The chain carries TRBV6-5 and TRBJ1-2; 7 bases agree with TRBD1. This CDR3 is built from 11 residues. V shed 10 bases, J shed 6 bases, and the junction held 5 bases outside the gene matches. The germline gives CDR1 MNHEY, CDR2 SVGAGI. The CDR3 spells CAILGTDGYTF. The DNA for the CDR3 is TGTGCCATTCTTGGGACAGATGGCTACACCTTC.

The chain uses TRBV29-1 and TRBJ1-1; D unclear. This CDR3 spans 14 amino acids. Trimming removed 6 bases at V and 4 bases at J, with 18 bases between. Germline lookup yields CDR1 SQVTM and CDR2 ANQGSEA. This chain's CDR3 is CSVPRSGIGTEAFF. The CDR3 bases are TGCAGCGTCCCCCGAAGCGGGATCGGCACTGAAGCTTTCTTT.

J is TRBJ2-7 and V is TRBV5-1; 7 nucleotides match TRBD1. Trimming took 6 bases from V and 12 from J; bases not matched to a gene: 9. Germline assignment: CDR1 SGHRS and CDR2 YFSETQ. The CDR3 length is 11 residues. In DNA, the CDR3 is TGCGCCAGCACGAGTGGGACAGCTTGGTACTTC. Translation gives CASTSGTAWYF. Complete variable domain (other parts from reference TRBV5-1 and TRBJ2-7): KAGVTQTPRYLIKTRGQQVTLSCSPISGHRSVSWYQQTPGQGLQFLFEYFSETQRNKGNFPGRFSGRQFSNSRSEMNVSTLELGDSALYLCASTSGTAWYFGPGTRLTVT.

V usage is TRBV6-1 and J usage is TRBJ2-7; 8 nucleotides match TRBD2. J lost 3 bases, V lost 5 bases, and 9 bases had no gene match. The length of the CDR3 is 15 residues. Looked up from germline, CDR1 is MNHNS and CDR2 is SASEGT. CDR3 in DNA: TGTGCCAGCAGTCCCAGGACTAGCAGGGGCTACGAGCAGTACTTC. This codes for CASSPRTSRGYEQYF.

In this sample, this clone turned up once. The rearrangement links TRBV3-1 (or the pseudogene TRBV3-2) to TRBJ2-7; D possibly matches TRBD1 or TRBD2 (6 bases each). The V and J ends lost 0 bases and 9 bases respectively, with 12 bases between them. Germline lookup yields CDR1 LGHDT and CDR2 YNNKEL (reference sequence). The CDR3 is 13 amino acids. CDR3 residues: CASSQDRGGGQYF. The CDR3 DNA reads TGTGCCAGCAGCCAAGATCGAGGAGGGGGGCAGTACTTC.

In this sample, this clone turned up once. The chain recombines TRBV14 with TRBJ2-7; D possibly corresponds to TRBD2 (6 bases). Between the trimmed V and J ends, which lost 6 bases and 4 bases, there was a span of 28 bases. CDR1 and CDR2 (germline): SGHDN, FVKESK. The CDR3 totals 18 residues. CDR3 DNA: TGTGCCAGCAGTTCATGGGGCCAGGCATTAGGCGGGGATTACGAGCAGTACTTC. Its translation is CASSSWGQALGGDYEQYF.

The rearrangement joins TRBV6-2 or TRBV6-3 to TRBJ1-1, with TRBD1 as a possible D gene (5 bases). Trimming stripped 5 bases from V and 1 base from J, with 14 bases between. The germline V gene has CDR1 MNHEY and CDR2 SVGEGT. CDR3 length: 15 residues. The CDR3 DNA sequence: TGTGCCAGCAGTGACCCCGGGGCTAGGAACACTGAAGCTTTCTTT. It yields the protein CASSDPGARNTEAFF.

The chain is built from TRBV5-4 and TRBJ1-2; D ambiguous. The CDR3 covers 13 residues. The V gene's germline CDR1 is SGHNT and CDR2 YYREEE (reference sequence). Trimming stripped 2 bases from V and 5 bases from J, with 10 bases between. CDR3 protein: CASSLPVNYGYTF. For the CDR3, the DNA is TGTGCCAGCAGCTTACCAGTTAATTATGGCTACACCTTC. The full variable domain, completed using reference TRBV5-4 and TRBJ1-2, is ETGVTQSPTHLIKTRGQQVTLRCSSQSGHNTVSWYQQALGQGPQFIFQYYREEENGRGNFPPRFSGLQFPNYSSELNVNALELDDSALYLCASSLPVNYGYTFGSGTRLTVV.

The J gene is TRBJ1-2, the V gene TRBV28; 9 bases map to TRBD1. Germline assignment: CDR1 MDHEN and CDR2 SYDVKM. Trimming at V came to 6 bases and at J to 2 bases, leaving 4 bases not matched to a gene. The CDR3 runs 14 residues. CDR3 amino acids: CASSGQGRNYGYTF. CDR3 sequence (DNA): TGTGCCAGCAGCGGACAGGGGAGAAACTATGGCTACACCTTC.

CDR3 nucleotides: TGTGCCAGCAGTAAACAGGGGGCGGTGTACGAGCAGTACTTC. Amino acid sequence: CASSKQGAVYEQYF. The chain links TRBV6-2 or TRBV6-3 to TRBJ2-7, with 9 bases matching TRBD1. This CDR3 has 14 residues. The trim removed 5 bases at V and 4 bases at J, leaving 6 bases unmatched. Germline V CDR1 and CDR2: MNHEY, SVGEGT.

The chain recombines TRBV5-1 with TRBJ2-7; no clear D gene. V was pared by 0 bases and J by 1 base, with 5 bases between. The CDR3 consists of 13 residues. Germline V gives CDR1 SGHRS, CDR2 YFSETQ. For the CDR3, the DNA is TGCGCCAGCAGCTTGGAGGGTTCCTACGAGCAGTACTTC. Encoded protein: CASSLEGSYEQYF.